This T cell receptor beta chain was sequenced during a study of OX40 agonist ivuxolimab in advanced cancers. Background on the study: Patients were under 90% male with ages roughly 23 to 85, mean 60.

As to this clone: Antigen specificity is unknown.

Baseline, cycle 4 day 1, and cycle 7 day 1 were the blood sampling points. The study, taken as a whole, reports: Both blood CD4+ and CD8+ T cells showed clonal growth by week 6 at 0.1 to 3.0 mg/kg.

The CDR3 loop spans 13 amino acids. V lost 11 bases to trimming and J lost 5 bases, with 18 bases between them. Germline V gene data show CDR1 as SNHLY and CDR2 as FYNNEI. Assay used: immunoSEQ multiplex PCR; TCRdb lists only in-frame clones, some missing. The sample holds fewer than 85,000 clones; around 81% are singletons and the top ten take 1.5% to 2%. This receptor was taken from an adult with an advanced solid tumor such as melanoma, head and neck, liver or kidney cancer. The rearrangement links TRBV2 to TRBJ1-1; D perhaps matches TRBD1 (6 bases). The starting material was CD4+ or CD8+ T cells sorted from blood, obtained in a trial of the OX40 agonist ivuxolimab. CDR3 DNA: TGTGCCGGAACCGCACAGGGATGGACTGAAGCTTTCTTT. It specifies CAGTAQGWTEAFF.